This T cell receptor beta chain was captured in a study of beta chain features in type 1 diabetes. Study-wide context: Sorted cells from all samples, numbering approximately 100 million, were examined. Study conclusions and caveats: Comparison showed that naive, central memory and Treg TCRB repertoires appeared more similar among patients than among healthy donors. In every one of the four CD4+ subsets, TCRB CDR3s were moderately but significantly shorter in Type 1 diabetes patients.

Expressed TCRB transcripts were sequenced because the entire RNA isolate underwent reverse transcription. Naive, central memory and regulatory T cell samples produced a mean of roughly 3.8 million reads. Some clones are missing from TCRdb's copy, which holds only in-frame ones; the method was immunoSEQ multiplex PCR. The sample lists just under 150,000 clones, around an eighth occurring once. The V end was cut by 5 bases, the J end by 3 bases, with 22 bases between. The CDR3 loop spans 17 amino acids. Per the germline V gene, CDR1 is MNHEY and CDR2 is SMNVEV (reference sequence). This clone was observed a few times. Its matching antigen is unknown.

J is TRBJ1-1 and V is TRBV27; perhaps TRBD1 as D (6 bases). The sequence was collected from a young man with type 1 diabetes. The sequenced sample consisted of central memory CD4+ T cells from blood. The CDR3 region is CASSPLGLGGLDTEAFF. In DNA form, the CDR3 reads TGTGCCAGCAGTCCCCTTGGGTTGGGGGGGCTGGACACTGAAGCTTTCTTT.